The entry that follows covers one T cell receptor beta chain sequence. Sequenced by immunoSEQ multiplex PCR; TCRdb stores in-frame clones only, minus some. This sample yields fewer than 300,000 clones, of which approximately 90% are seen a single time; 11% belongs to the top ten. This sample was taken from a study of blood T cell repertoires in COVID-19. For the study at large: T cells, B-cell-depleted T cells, or PBMCs supplied cDNA or gDNA.

The source material was peripheral blood. This clonotype originated in a man aged 50 or older with COVID-19, enrolled during active disease.

Written as DNA, the CDR3 is TGCGCCAGCAACCCCGGGACTAGCAACAATGAGCAGTTCTTC. Its protein is CASNPGTSNNEQFF. V gene TRBV5-1 combines with J gene TRBJ2-1; 9 nucleotides align to TRBD2. Germline V gene data show CDR1 as SGHRS and CDR2 as YFSETQ. The CDR3 has 14 residues. The V segment lost 6 bases and the J segment 5 bases; nucleotides outside the gene matches: 6.